Each of the 22 T cell receptor beta chains below was sequenced from the same sample in a study of cytomegalovirus exposure and HLA in healthy donors. Repertoires were generated with immunoSEQ multiplex PCR, while TCRdb's copy carries only in-frame clones and drops some. The data hold roughly 120,000 clones, with roughly 89% observed a single time. The sample consisted of PBMCs. These TCRs come from a woman in her late teens or twenties in good health and CMV-seronegative.

The CDR3 DNA follows: TGTGCCAGCAGTTTGCCCCTGCACAGGGCGAAAATGGACGGCAATCAGCCCCAGCATTTT. It encodes CASSLPLHRAKMDGNQPQHF. The rearrangement links TRBV28 to TRBJ1-5, with D perhaps TRBD1 (6 bases). There are 20 residues in the CDR3. The V end was cut by 3 bases, the J end by 2 bases, with 26 bases between. In germline, CDR1 is MDHEN, CDR2 SYDVKM.

The chain recombines TRBV7-2 with TRBJ2-7; D might be TRBD1 (5 bases). The CDR3 consists of 15 residues. The germline V and J ends were trimmed by 7 bases and 3 bases, with 19 bases remaining between them. The germline V gene encodes CDR1 SGHTA and CDR2 FQGNSA. CDR3 bases: TGTGCCAGCACCGTGCAAGATGCAGGGCTCTACGAGCAGTACTTC. The encoded protein is CASTVQDAGLYEQYF.

This CDR3 reads CASMTGGAEAFF. The CDR3 bases are TGTGCCAGTATGACAGGGGGGGCTGAAGCTTTCTTT. V and J are TRBV28 and TRBJ1-1; 9 bases match TRBD1. V lost 9 bases to trimming and J lost 6 bases; unmatched junction nucleotides: 5. Looked up from germline, CDR1 is MDHEN and CDR2 is SYDVKM. The CDR3 is made up of 12 amino acids.

This clone was detected only once. This sequence joins TRBV30 and TRBJ1-2; 7 bases fit TRBD1. V was clipped by 1 base and J by 4 bases; unmatched bases: 6. Germline lookup yields CDR1 GTSNPN and CDR2 SVGIG (reference sequence). This CDR3 is built from 14 residues. CDR3 amino acids: CAWSATGRGYGYTF. In DNA form, the CDR3 reads TGTGCCTGGAGTGCGACAGGGAGAGGCTATGGCTACACCTTC. Using reference TRBV30 and TRBJ1-2 for the parts outside the CDR3, the full variable domain is SQTIHQWPATLVQPVGSPLSLECTVEGTSNPNLYWYRQAAGRGLQLLFYSVGIGQISSEVPQNLSASRPQDRQFILSSKKLLLSDSGFYLCAWSATGRGYGYTFGSGTRLTVV.

This sequence joins TRBV11-3 and TRBJ2-3; 11 nucleotides agree with TRBD2. The CDR3 covers 16 residues. V gave up 4 bases and J gave up 2 bases; unmatched junction bases: 5. CDR1 is SGHNT, CDR2 YENEEA, per germline. CDR3 nucleotide sequence: TGTGCCAGCAGCTATCTAGCGGGGGGTGTCACAGATACGCAGTATTTT. Protein: CASSYLAGGVTDTQYF.

The rearrangement joins TRBV5-5 to TRBJ1-5; no clear D. This CDR3 is 15 amino acids long. Trimming removed 4 bases at V and 2 bases at J, with 13 bases between. The V gene's germline CDR1 is SGHKS and CDR2 YYEKEE (reference sequence). CDR3 residues: CASSVDPAGNQPQHF. Written as DNA, the CDR3 is TGTGCCAGCAGCGTGGATCCCGCGGGCAATCAGCCCCAGCATTTT.

This chain links TRBV5-1 with TRBJ2-5; TRBD1 agrees at 7 bases. CDR3 length equals 13 residues. The ends lost 4 bases at V and 4 bases at J; junction bases unmatched: 4. Germline assignment: CDR1 SGHRS and CDR2 YFSETQ. The CDR3: CASSGTDRETQYF. The CDR3 DNA reads TGCGCCAGCAGCGGGACAGATCGAGAGACCCAGTACTTC.

The rearrangement links TRBV27 to TRBJ1-4; D remains unclear. This CDR3 spans 13 amino acids. Germline CDR1 is MNHEY and CDR2 is SMNVEV (reference sequence). V was shortened by 6 bases and J by 4 bases, with 9 bases between the two germline ends. The CDR3 region has the DNA TGTGCCAGCAGCGGACTGATTAATGAAAAACTGTTTTTT. This gives the protein CASSGLINEKLFF.

The rearrangement joins TRBV19 to TRBJ2-1; D may be TRBD2 (6 bases). The CDR3 sequence is 15 residues long. Deletions cut 3 bases from V and 4 bases from J, with 13 bases between. CDR1 is LNHDA and CDR2 is SQIVND in the germline V gene (reference sequence). The CDR3 loop is CASSILASAYNEQFF. In DNA form, the CDR3 reads TGTGCCAGTAGTATTCTGGCTAGCGCGTACAATGAGCAGTTCTTC.

This chain uses TRBV30 with TRBJ1-2; a weak D match, TRBD1 (6 bases). The V gene's germline CDR1 is GTSNPN and CDR2 SVGIG (reference sequence). Deletions cut 3 bases from V and 8 bases from J, with 22 bases between. This CDR3 is 15 amino acids long. CDR3 coding DNA: TGTGCCTGGAGCCTCACAAAACAGGGTTTAGGCGGCTACACCTTC. Protein product: CAWSLTKQGLGGYTF.

The chain uses TRBV6-5 and TRBJ2-1; weak D call: TRBD2 (5 bases). Looked up from germline, CDR1 is MNHEY and CDR2 is SVGAGI. The CDR3 has 16 residues. V lost 2 bases and J lost 0, with 11 bases in between. The CDR3 DNA is TGTGCCAGCAGTTACAATGGAGGTCGCTCCTACAATGAGCAGTTCTTC. This sequence encodes CASSYNGGRSYNEQFF.

V and J are TRBV7-3 and TRBJ2-7; D perhaps matches TRBD2 (7 bases). This CDR3 spans 14 amino acids. V lost 5 bases, J lost 3 bases, and 14 bases lay in between. Per germline, CDR1 SGHTA and CDR2 FQGTGA. CDR3 nucleotides: TGTGCCAGCAGCCCCGGGGGGCGAGACTACGAGCAGTACTTC. This gives the protein CASSPGGRDYEQYF.

This chain links TRBV4-3 with TRBJ1-1; D unresolved. Germline V lookup: CDR1 LGHNA, CDR2 YSLEER. V was cut by 0 bases and J by 2 bases, with 10 bases left in between. The CDR3 is 15 amino acids. The CDR3 region is CASSQESTLNTEAFF. The CDR3 DNA reads as TGCGCCAGCAGCCAAGAAAGTACCCTAAACACTGAAGCTTTCTTT.

This chain connects TRBV14 to TRBJ1-4, with D unresolved. V lost 4 bases and J 0 bases, leaving 9 bases between the germline ends. Germline V gene data show CDR1 as SGHDN and CDR2 as FVKESK. CDR3 length equals 15 residues. CDR3 bases: TGTGCCAGCAGCCGGAGCCTTGCAACTAATGAAAAACTGTTTTTT. It specifies CASSRSLATNEKLFF.

This clone was seen more than once but under ten times. For the CDR3, the DNA is TGTGCCAGCAGCGCCGCGGCGGGACAGAACTATGGCTACACCTTC. It yields the protein CASSAAAGQNYGYTF. V usage is TRBV9 and J usage is TRBJ1-2; 7 positions match TRBD1. The CDR3 is 15 residues long. J lost 2 bases, V lost 3 bases, and 7 bases had no gene match. Germline V gene sequence: CDR1 SGDLS, CDR2 YYNGEE.

This clone was observed a few times. The rearrangement links TRBV5-1 to TRBJ2-7, with TRBD1 identical over 9 bases. Looked up from germline, CDR1 is SGHRS and CDR2 is YFSETQ. The CDR3 has 16 amino acids. V shed 0 bases, J shed 0 bases, and the junction held 4 bases outside the gene matches. The chain's CDR3 is CASSLDGQGTSYEQYF. CDR3 DNA: TGCGCCAGCAGCTTGGACGGACAGGGGACCTCCTACGAGCAGTACTTC.

The J gene is TRBJ1-2, the V gene TRBV27; weak D call: TRBD1 (5 bases). Germline CDR1 reads MNHEY; CDR2 reads SMNVEV (reference sequence). Trimming left V 3 bases short and J 4 bases short, with 9 bases between. CDR3 length: 13 amino acids. The CDR3 loop is CASSFGGFYGYTF. For the CDR3, the DNA is TGTGCCAGCAGTTTCGGGGGGTTCTATGGCTACACCTTC.

The CDR3 sequence is CASSVQLGLQETQYF. Here the CDR3 DNA reads TGTGCCAGCAGCGTACAACTAGGGCTCCAAGAGACCCAGTACTTC. The chain has TRBV7-8 and TRBJ2-5, with D possibly being TRBD2 (5 bases). CDR3 size: 15 residues. V dropped 5 bases and J dropped 1 base, with 14 bases sitting between them. Germline lookup yields CDR1 SGHVS and CDR2 FQNEAQ.

The chain recombines TRBV15 with TRBJ2-2; 7 nucleotides line up with TRBD1. There are 17 residues in the CDR3. CDR1 LNHNV and CDR2 YYDKDF come from the germline V gene (reference sequence). J lost 2 bases, V lost 1 base, and 7 bases had no gene match. CDR3 loop: CATSRAQGWGNTGELFF. The CDR3 DNA is TGTGCCACCAGCAGAGCACAGGGGTGGGGTAACACCGGGGAGCTGTTTTTT. The whole variable domain, filled in from reference TRBV15 and TRBJ2-2, reads DAMVIQNPRYQVTQFGKPVTLSCSQTLNHNVMYWYQQKSSQAPKLLFHYYDKDFNNEADTPDNFQSRRPNTSFCFLDIRSPGLGDTAMYLCATSRAQGWGNTGELFFGEGSRLTVL.

The chain combines TRBV28 with TRBJ1-2; TRBD1 matches at 12 bases. The CDR3 extends over 17 amino acids. Germline V CDR1 and CDR2: MDHEN, SYDVKM. The junction had 12 bases not matched to a gene; V was cut back by 8 bases and J by 2 bases. The CDR3 reads CASGKNRGTGGNYGYTF. In DNA form, the CDR3 reads TGTGCCAGCGGTAAAAATCGGGGGACAGGGGGCAACTATGGCTACACCTTC.

The V gene is TRBV27, the J gene TRBJ1-5; D ambiguous. The CDR3 contains 15 residues. V dropped 5 bases and J dropped 0 bases, with 11 bases sitting between them. Germline CDR1 and CDR2: MNHEY and SMNVEV (reference sequence). CDR3 sequence (DNA): TGTGCCAGCAGTCCGGACTCTTATAGCAATCAGCCCCAGCATTTT. This gives the protein CASSPDSYSNQPQHF.

A word on this clone: At one of its ends the junction is not consistent with the germline gene, which may arise from a read error. This chain connects TRBV7-2 to TRBJ1-2, with 8 bases matching TRBD1. The length of the CDR3 is 16 residues. The germline gives CDR1 SGHTA, CDR2 FQGNSA. Here the CDR3 reads CASSLAHGQGTYGYTF. CDR3 coding DNA: TGTGCCAGCAGCCTAGCCCACGGACAGGGTACCTATGGCTACACCTTC.